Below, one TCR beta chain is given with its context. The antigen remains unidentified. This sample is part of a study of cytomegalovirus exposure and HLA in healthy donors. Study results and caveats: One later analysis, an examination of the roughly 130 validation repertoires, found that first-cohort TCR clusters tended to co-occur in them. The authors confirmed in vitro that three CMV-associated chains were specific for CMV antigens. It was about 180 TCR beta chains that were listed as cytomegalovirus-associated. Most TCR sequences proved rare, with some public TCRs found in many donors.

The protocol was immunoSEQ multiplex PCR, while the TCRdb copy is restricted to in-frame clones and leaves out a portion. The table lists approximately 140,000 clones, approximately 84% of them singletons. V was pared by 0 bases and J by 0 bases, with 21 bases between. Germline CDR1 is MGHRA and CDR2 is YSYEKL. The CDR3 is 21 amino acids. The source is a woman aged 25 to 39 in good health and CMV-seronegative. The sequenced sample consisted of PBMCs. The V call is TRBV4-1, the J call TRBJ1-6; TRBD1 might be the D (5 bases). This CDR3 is CASSQDWGQGISSSYNSPLHF. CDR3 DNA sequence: TGCGCCAGCAGCCAAGATTGGGGCCAAGGGATATCCAGCTCCTATAATTCACCCCTCCACTTT.